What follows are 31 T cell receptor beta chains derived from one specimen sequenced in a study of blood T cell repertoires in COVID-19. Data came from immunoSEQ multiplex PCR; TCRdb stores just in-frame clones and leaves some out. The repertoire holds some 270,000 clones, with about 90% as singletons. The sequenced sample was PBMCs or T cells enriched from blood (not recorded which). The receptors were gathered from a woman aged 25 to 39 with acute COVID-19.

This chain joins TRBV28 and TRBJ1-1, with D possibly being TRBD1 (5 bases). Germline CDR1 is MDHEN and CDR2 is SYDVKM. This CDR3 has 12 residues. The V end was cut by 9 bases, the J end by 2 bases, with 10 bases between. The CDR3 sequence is CASRTGNTEAFF. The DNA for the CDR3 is TGTGCCAGTCGAACAGGTAACACTGAAGCTTTCTTT.

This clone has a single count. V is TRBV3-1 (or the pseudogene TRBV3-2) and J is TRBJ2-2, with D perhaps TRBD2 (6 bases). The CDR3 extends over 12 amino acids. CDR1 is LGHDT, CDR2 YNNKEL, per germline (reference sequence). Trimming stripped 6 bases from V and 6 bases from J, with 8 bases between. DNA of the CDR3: TGTGCCAGCAGAGGAGGGGCCGGGGAGCTGTTTTTT. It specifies CASRGGAGELFF.

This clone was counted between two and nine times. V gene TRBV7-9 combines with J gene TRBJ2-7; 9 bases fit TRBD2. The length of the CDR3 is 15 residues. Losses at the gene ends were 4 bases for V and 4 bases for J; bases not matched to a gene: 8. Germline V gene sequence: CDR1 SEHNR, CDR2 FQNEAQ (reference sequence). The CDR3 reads CASSSQAGGPYEQYF. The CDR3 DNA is TGTGCCAGCAGCTCACAAGCGGGAGGCCCGTACGAGCAGTACTTC.

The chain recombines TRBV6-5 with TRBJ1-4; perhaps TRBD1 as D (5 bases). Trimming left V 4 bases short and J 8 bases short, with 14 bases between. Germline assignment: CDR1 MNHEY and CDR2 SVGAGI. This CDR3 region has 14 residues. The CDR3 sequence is CASSFDSLGEKLFF. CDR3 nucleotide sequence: TGTGCCAGCAGTTTCGACAGCCTGGGGGAAAAACTGTTTTTT.

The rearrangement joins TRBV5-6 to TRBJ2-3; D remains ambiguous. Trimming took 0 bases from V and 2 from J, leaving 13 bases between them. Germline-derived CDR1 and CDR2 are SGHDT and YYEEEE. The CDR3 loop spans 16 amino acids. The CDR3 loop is CASSLVARSATDTQYF. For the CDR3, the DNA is TGTGCCAGCAGCTTGGTGGCTAGATCCGCCACAGATACGCAGTATTTT. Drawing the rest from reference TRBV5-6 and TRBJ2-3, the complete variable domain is DAGVTQSPTHLIKTRGQQVTLRCSPKSGHDTVSWYQQALGQGPQFIFQYYEEEERQRGNFPDRFSGHQFPNYSSELNVNALLLGDSALYLCASSLVARSATDTQYFGPGTRLTVL.

CDR3 nucleotide sequence: TGCGCCAGCAGCTCGGCGGGAGGCTGGGCAGATACGCAGTATTTT. Translation: CASSSAGGWADTQYF. The J gene is TRBJ2-3, the V gene TRBV5-1; 8 bases map to TRBD2. V was clipped by 3 bases and J by 4 bases; unmatched bases: 7. CDR3 length equals 15 residues. The germline V gene has CDR1 SGHRS and CDR2 YFSETQ.

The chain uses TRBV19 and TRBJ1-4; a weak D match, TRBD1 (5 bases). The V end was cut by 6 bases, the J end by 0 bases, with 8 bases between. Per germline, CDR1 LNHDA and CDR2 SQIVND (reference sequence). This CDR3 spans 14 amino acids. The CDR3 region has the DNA TGTGCCAGTAGAGACAGAGCAACTAATGAAAAACTGTTTTTT. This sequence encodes CASRDRATNEKLFF.

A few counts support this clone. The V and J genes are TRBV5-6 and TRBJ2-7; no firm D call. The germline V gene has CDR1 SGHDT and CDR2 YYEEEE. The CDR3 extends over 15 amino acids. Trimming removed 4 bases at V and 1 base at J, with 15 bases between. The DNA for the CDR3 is TGTGCCAGCAGCCCGTCGGGTCTTCTATCCTACGAGCAGTACTTC. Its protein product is CASSPSGLLSYEQYF.

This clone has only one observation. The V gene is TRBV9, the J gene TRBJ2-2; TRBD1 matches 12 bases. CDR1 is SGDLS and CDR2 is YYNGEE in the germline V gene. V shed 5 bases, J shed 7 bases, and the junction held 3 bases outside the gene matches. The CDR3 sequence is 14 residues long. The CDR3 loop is CASRGTGGIGELFF. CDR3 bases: TGTGCCAGCAGGGGGACAGGGGGCATCGGGGAGCTGTTTTTT.

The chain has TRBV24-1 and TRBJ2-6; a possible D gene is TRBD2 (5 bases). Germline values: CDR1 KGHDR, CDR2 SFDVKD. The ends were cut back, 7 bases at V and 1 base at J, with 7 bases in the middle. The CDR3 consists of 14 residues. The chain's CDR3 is CATRLGSGANVLTF. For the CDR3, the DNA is TGTGCCACCAGACTAGGTTCTGGGGCCAACGTCCTGACTTTC.

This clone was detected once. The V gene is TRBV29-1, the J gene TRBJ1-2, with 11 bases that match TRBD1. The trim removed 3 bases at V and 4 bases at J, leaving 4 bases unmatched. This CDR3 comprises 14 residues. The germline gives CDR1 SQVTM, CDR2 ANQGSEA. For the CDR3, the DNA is TGCAGCGTTGACTCGGACAGGGGGCTCTATGGCTACACCTTC. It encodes CSVDSDRGLYGYTF.

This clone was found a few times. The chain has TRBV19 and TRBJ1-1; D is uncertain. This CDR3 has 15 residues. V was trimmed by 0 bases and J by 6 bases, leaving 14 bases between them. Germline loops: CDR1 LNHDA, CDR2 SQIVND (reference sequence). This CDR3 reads CASSIDAALSAEAFF. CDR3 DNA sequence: TGTGCCAGTAGTATAGATGCGGCATTGAGCGCTGAAGCTTTCTTT.

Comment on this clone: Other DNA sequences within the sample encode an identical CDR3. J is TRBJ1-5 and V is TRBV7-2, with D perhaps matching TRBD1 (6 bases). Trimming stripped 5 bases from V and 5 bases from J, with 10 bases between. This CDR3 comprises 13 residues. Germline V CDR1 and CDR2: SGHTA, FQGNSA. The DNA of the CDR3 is TGTGCCAGCAGCCTACAGGGCGATCAGCCCCAGCATTTT. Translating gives CASSLQGDQPQHF.

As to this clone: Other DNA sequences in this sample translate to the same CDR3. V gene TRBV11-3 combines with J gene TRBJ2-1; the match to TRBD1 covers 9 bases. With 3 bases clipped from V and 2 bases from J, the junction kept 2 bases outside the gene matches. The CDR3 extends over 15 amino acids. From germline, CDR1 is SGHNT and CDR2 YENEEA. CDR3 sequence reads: CASSLDRGPYNEQFF. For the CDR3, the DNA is TGTGCCAGCAGCTTGGACAGGGGACCCTACAATGAGCAGTTCTTC.

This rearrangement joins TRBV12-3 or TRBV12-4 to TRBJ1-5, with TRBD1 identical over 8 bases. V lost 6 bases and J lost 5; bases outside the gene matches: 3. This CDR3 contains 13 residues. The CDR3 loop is CASSQGADQPQHF. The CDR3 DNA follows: TGTGCCAGCAGCCAGGGGGCCGATCAGCCCCAGCATTTT.

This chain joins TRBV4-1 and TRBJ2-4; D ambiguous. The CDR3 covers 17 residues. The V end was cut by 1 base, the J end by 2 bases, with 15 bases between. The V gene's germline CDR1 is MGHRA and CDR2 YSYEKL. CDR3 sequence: CASSQAAAATPKNIQYF. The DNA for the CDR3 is TGCGCCAGCAGCCAAGCCGCGGCGGCCACGCCCAAAAACATTCAGTACTTC.

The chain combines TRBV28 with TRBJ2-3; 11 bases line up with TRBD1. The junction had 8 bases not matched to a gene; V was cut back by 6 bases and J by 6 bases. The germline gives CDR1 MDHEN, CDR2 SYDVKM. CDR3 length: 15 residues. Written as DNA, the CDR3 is TGTGCCAGCAGCAGGGACAGGGGGTTGTCGGATACGCAGTATTTT. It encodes CASSRDRGLSDTQYF.

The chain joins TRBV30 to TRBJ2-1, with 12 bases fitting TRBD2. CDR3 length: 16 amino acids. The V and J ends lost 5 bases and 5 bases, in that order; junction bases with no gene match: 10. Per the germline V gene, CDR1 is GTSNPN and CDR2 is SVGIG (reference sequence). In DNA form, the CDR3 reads TGTGCCTGGGCTGAAGCGACTAGCGGGAGAAACAATGAGCAGTTCTTC. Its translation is CAWAEATSGRNNEQFF. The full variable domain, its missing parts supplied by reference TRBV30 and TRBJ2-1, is SQTIHQWPATLVQPVGSPLSLECTVEGTSNPNLYWYRQAAGRGLQLLFYSVGIGQISSEVPQNLSASRPQDRQFILSSKKLLLSDSGFYLCAWAEATSGRNNEQFFGPGTRLTVL.

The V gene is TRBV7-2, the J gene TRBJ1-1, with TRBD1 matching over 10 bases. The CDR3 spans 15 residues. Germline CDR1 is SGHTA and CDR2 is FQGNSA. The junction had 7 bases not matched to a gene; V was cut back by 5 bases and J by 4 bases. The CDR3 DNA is TGTGCCAGCAGCCCCCGACAGGGGGCGATCACTGAAGCTTTCTTT. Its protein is CASSPRQGAITEAFF. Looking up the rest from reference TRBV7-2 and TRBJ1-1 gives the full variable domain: GAGVSQSPSNKVTEKGKDVELRCDPISGHTALYWYRQSLGQGLEFLIYFQGNSAPDKSGLPSDRFSAERTGGSVSTLTIQRTQQEDSAVYLCASSPRQGAITEAFFGQGTRLTVV.

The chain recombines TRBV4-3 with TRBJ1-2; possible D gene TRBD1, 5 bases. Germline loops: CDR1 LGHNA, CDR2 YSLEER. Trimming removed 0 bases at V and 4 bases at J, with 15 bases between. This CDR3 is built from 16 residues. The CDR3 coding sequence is TGCGCCAGCAGCCAAGATATATCGGTGGGGGGCTATGGCTACACCTTC. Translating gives CASSQDISVGGYGYTF.

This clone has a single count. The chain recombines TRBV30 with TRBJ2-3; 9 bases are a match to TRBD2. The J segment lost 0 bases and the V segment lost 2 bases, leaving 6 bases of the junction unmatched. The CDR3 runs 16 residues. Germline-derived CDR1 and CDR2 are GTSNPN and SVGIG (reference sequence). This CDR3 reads CAWSRGLAGSTDTQYF. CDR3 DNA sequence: TGTGCCTGGAGTAGGGGTCTAGCGGGGAGCACAGATACGCAGTATTTT.

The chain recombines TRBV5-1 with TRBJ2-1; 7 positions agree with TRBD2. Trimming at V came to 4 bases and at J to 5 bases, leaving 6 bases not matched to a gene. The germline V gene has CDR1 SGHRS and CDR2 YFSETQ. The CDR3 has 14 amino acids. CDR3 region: CASSPGLADNEQFF. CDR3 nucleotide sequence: TGCGCCAGCAGCCCCGGGCTAGCGGACAATGAGCAGTTCTTC.

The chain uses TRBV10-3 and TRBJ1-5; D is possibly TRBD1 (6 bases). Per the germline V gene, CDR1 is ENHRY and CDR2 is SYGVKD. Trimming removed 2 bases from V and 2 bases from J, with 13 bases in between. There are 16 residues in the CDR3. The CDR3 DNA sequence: TGTGCCATCAGTGAGGGCCAGGGGATAGGCAATCAGCCCCAGCATTTT. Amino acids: CAISEGQGIGNQPQHF.

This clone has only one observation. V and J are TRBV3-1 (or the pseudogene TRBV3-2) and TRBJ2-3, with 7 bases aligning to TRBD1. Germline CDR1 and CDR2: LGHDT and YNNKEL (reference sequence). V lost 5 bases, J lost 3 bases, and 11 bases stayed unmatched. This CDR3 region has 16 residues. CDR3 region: CASSFPGTASTDTQYF. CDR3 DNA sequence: TGTGCCAGCAGCTTCCCCGGGACAGCCAGTACAGATACGCAGTATTTT.

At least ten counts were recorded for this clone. The CDR3 nucleotides are TGTGCCAGCAGTCCCGCCAGACTAGCGGGACCTTTTCAGTACTTC. This gives the protein CASSPARLAGPFQYF. The V and J genes are TRBV28 and TRBJ2-5, with 11 bases aligning to TRBD2. Germline V gives CDR1 MDHEN, CDR2 SYDVKM. The length of the CDR3 is 15 residues. V lost 5 bases to trimming and J lost 11 bases; unmatched junction nucleotides: 13.

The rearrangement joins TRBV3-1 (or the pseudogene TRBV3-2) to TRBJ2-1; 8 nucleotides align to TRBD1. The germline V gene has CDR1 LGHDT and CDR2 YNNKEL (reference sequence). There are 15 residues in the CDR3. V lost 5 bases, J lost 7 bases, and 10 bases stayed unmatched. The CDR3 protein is CASSFHGQGANEQFF. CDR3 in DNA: TGTGCCAGCAGCTTCCACGGCCAGGGGGCAAATGAGCAGTTCTTC.

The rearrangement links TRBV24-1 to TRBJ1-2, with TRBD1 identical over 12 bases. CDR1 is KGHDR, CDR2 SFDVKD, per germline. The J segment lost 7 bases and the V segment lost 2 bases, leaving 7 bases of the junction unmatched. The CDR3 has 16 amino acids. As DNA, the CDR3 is TGTGCCACCAGTGATTATACGGGACAGGGGGCCAGTGGCTACACCTTC. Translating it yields CATSDYTGQGASGYTF.

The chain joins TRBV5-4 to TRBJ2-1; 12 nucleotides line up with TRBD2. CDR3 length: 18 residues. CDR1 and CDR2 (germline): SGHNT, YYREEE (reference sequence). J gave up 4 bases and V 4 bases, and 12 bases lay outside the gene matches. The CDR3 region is CASSPRSGTSGLYNEQFF. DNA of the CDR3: TGTGCCAGCAGCCCCCGATCAGGGACTAGCGGGTTGTACAATGAGCAGTTCTTC.

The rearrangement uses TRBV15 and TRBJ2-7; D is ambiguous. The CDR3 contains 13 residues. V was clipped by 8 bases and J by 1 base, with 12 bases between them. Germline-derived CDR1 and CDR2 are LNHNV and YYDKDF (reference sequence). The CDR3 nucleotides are TGTGCCACCGGCCGTAGCTATTCCTACGAGCAGTACTTC. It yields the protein CATGRSYSYEQYF.

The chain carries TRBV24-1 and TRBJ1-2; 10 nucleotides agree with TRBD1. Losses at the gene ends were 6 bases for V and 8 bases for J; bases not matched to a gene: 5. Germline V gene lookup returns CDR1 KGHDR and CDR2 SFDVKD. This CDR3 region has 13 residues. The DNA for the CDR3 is TGTGCCACCAGTCGGGGGACAGGGGAAGGCTACACCTTC. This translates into CATSRGTGEGYTF.

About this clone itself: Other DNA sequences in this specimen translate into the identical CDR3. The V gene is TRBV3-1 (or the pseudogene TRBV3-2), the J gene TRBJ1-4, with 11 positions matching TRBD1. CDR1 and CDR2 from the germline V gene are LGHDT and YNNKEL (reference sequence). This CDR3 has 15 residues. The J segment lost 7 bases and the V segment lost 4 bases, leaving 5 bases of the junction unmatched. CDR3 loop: CASSPSGTGGEKLFF. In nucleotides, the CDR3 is TGTGCCAGCAGCCCGTCCGGGACAGGGGGTGAAAAACTGTTTTTT.